The 26 T cell receptor beta chains listed next were all sequenced from one sample in a study of blood T cell repertoires in COVID-19. Data came from immunoSEQ multiplex PCR; TCRdb stores just in-frame clones and leaves some out. The sample holds approximately 200,000 clones, 75% to 90% seen once. The specimen was peripheral blood. The receptor source for this set is a man between 65 and 79 years old with active or convalescent COVID-19.

The chain couples TRBV28 to TRBJ1-2; 8 bases line up with TRBD1. Trimming cost V 6 bases and J 4 bases; bases outside gene matches: 13. The CDR3 totals 16 residues. Germline CDR1 reads MDHEN; CDR2 reads SYDVKM. The chain's CDR3 is CASRSQARGPLYGYTF. The DNA for the CDR3 is TGTGCCAGCAGGAGCCAAGCCAGGGGGCCGCTCTATGGCTACACCTTC.

The chain links TRBV5-1 to TRBJ1-4, with 7 bases fitting TRBD1. The CDR3 has 14 residues. Germline loops: CDR1 SGHRS, CDR2 YFSETQ. V lost 3 bases and J lost 2; bases outside the gene matches: 1. The CDR3 nucleotides are TGCGCCAGCAGCTCGGGACAGACTAATGAAAAACTGTTTTTT. It codes for CASSSGQTNEKLFF.

The gene calls are TRBV6-2 or TRBV6-3 and TRBJ2-5, with no clear D. The CDR3 has 14 residues. V lost 0 bases and J 7 bases, leaving 12 bases between the germline ends. Germline loops: CDR1 MNHEY, CDR2 SVGEGT. The CDR3, as DNA: TGTGCCAGCAGTTACTCGAACGCGCTCCCGACCCAGTACTTC. This translates into CASSYSNALPTQYF.

V gene TRBV28 combines with J gene TRBJ1-3; 8 nucleotides agree with TRBD1. CDR1 is MDHEN and CDR2 is SYDVKM in the germline V gene. CDR3 size: 15 residues. With 6 bases clipped from V and 2 bases from J, the junction kept 6 bases outside the gene matches. The CDR3 sequence is CASSEDRVAGNTIYF. As DNA, the CDR3 is TGTGCCAGCAGCGAGGACAGGGTGGCTGGAAACACCATATATTTT.

This clone has only one observation. V is TRBV6-2 or TRBV6-3 and J is TRBJ1-4; tentatively, D is TRBD1 (5 bases). Between the trimmed V and J ends, which lost 0 bases and 3 bases, there was a span of 14 bases. This CDR3 region has 17 residues. CDR1 is MNHEY, CDR2 SVGEGT, per germline. CDR3 amino acids: CASSYSILDTSNEKLFF. The CDR3 DNA follows: TGTGCCAGCAGTTACTCGATTCTGGACACTTCTAATGAAAAACTGTTTTTT.

The CDR3 nucleotides read TGTGCCACCATGGGACAGGGAGTTTACGAGCAGTACTTC. This encodes CATMGQGVYEQYF. The V gene is TRBV19, the J gene TRBJ2-7; TRBD1 matches 9 bases. V trimming: 10 bases; J trimming: 4 bases; junction bases outside the gene matches: 8. This CDR3 is built from 13 residues. From germline, CDR1 is LNHDA and CDR2 SQIVND (reference sequence).

J is TRBJ2-7 and V is TRBV7-2, with 11 bases that match TRBD2. The CDR3 covers 17 residues. Germline CDR1 reads SGHTA; CDR2 reads FQGNSA. Trimming at V came to 1 base and at J to 3 bases, leaving 8 bases not matched to a gene. The CDR3 nucleotides read TGTGCCAGCAGCTTAGGGTTAGCGGGGGGGCTCAACTACGAGCAGTACTTC. It codes for CASSLGLAGGLNYEQYF.

V usage is TRBV28 and J usage is TRBJ2-7; TRBD1 matches 7 bases. The trim removed 1 base at V and 2 bases at J, leaving 2 bases unmatched. The CDR3 runs 14 residues. Germline V lookup: CDR1 MDHEN, CDR2 SYDVKM. Written as DNA, the CDR3 is TGTGCCAGCAGTTTATACAGGGGCCCCTACGAGCAGTACTTC. Its translation: CASSLYRGPYEQYF.

V usage is TRBV4-3 and J usage is TRBJ2-1; TRBD2 aligns across 8 bases. The germline V gene encodes CDR1 LGHNA and CDR2 YSLEER. The CDR3 loop spans 17 amino acids. V dropped 5 bases and J dropped 4; count of bases not matched to a gene: 13. CDR3 residues: CASSSGYLSSGYNEQFF. CDR3 DNA sequence: TGCGCCAGCAGCTCAGGCTATTTGTCTAGCGGGTACAATGAGCAGTTCTTC.

The chain links TRBV30 to TRBJ2-5, with 10 nucleotides matching TRBD2. CDR1 and CDR2 (germline): GTSNPN, SVGIG (reference sequence). Unmatched junction bases numbered 16, after V lost 5 bases and J lost 4 bases. This CDR3 is 17 amino acids long. The DNA for the CDR3 is TGTGCCTGGGACCGGGCCCGGACTAGCGGAATAGCAGAGACCCAGTACTTC. Protein sequence: CAWDRARTSGIAETQYF.

The chain uses TRBV18 and TRBJ2-1; 7 bases align to TRBD2. V gave up 0 bases and J gave up 0 bases; unmatched junction bases: 5. This CDR3 is built from 17 residues. CDR1 and CDR2 (germline): KGHSH, LQKENI. The CDR3 reads CASSPPGGGPSYNEQFF. The CDR3 DNA reads TGTGCCAGCTCACCACCGGGGGGAGGGCCCTCCTACAATGAGCAGTTCTTC.

This sequence joins TRBV2 and TRBJ1-1, with 10 bases fitting TRBD1. The CDR3 runs to 16 residues. In germline, CDR1 is SNHLY, CDR2 FYNNEI. Trimming at V came to 5 bases and at J to 5 bases, leaving 11 bases not matched to a gene. The CDR3 sequence: CASSQPPGQGGTEAFF. The CDR3 DNA is TGTGCCAGCAGTCAACCACCTGGACAGGGGGGGACTGAAGCTTTCTTT.

V and J are TRBV30 and TRBJ2-7, with unresolved D. Germline V lookup: CDR1 GTSNPN, CDR2 SVGIG (reference sequence). This CDR3 is 14 amino acids long. Trimming removed 1 base from V and 5 bases from J, with 15 bases in between. The CDR3, as DNA: TGTGCCTGGAGTGGATGGCAGGTTCACGACGAGCAGTACTTC. As protein: CAWSGWQVHDEQYF.

This sequence joins TRBV15 and TRBJ2-7; 11 bases are shared with TRBD1. Germline V lookup: CDR1 LNHNV, CDR2 YYDKDF (reference sequence). CDR3 length equals 14 residues. V was clipped by 3 bases and J by 9 bases; unmatched bases: 7. CDR3 sequence reads: CATSSGQGAVRQYF. Written as DNA, the CDR3 is TGTGCCACCAGCAGTGGACAGGGGGCGGTTCGGCAGTACTTC. Full variable domain (remainder filled in from reference TRBV15 and TRBJ2-7): DAMVIQNPRYQVTQFGKPVTLSCSQTLNHNVMYWYQQKSSQAPKLLFHYYDKDFNNEADTPDNFQSRRPNTSFCFLDIRSPGLGDTAMYLCATSSGQGAVRQYFGPGTRLTVT.

This chain connects TRBV19 to TRBJ2-1, with TRBD1 identical over 8 bases. This CDR3 comprises 12 residues. With 10 bases clipped from V and 5 bases from J, the junction kept 4 bases outside the gene matches. CDR1 is LNHDA, CDR2 SQIVND, per germline (reference sequence). CDR3 amino acids: CAIRTGNNEQFF. CDR3 DNA: TGTGCCATTCGGACAGGGAACAATGAGCAGTTCTTC.

This clone was seen a handful of times. V usage is TRBV27 and J usage is TRBJ1-2; TRBD1 matches at 8 bases. This CDR3 spans 16 amino acids. V shed 3 bases and J 1 base; nucleotides not matched to a gene: 7. Germline lookup yields CDR1 MNHEY and CDR2 SMNVEV (reference sequence). CDR3 nucleotide sequence: TGTGCCAGCAGTTTCCTGGGGACAGGCCTTAACTATGGCTACACCTTC. Residues: CASSFLGTGLNYGYTF.

This clone was detected only a few times. The chain is built from TRBV7-2 and TRBJ1-5; TRBD1 is a possible D gene (5 bases). CDR3 length: 15 amino acids. Germline V gene lookup returns CDR1 SGHTA and CDR2 FQGNSA. The ends were cut back, 4 bases at V and 5 bases at J, with 15 bases in the middle. The CDR3 sequence: CASSSRGVKDQPQHF. Here the CDR3 DNA reads TGTGCCAGCAGCTCTCGGGGGGTGAAGGATCAGCCCCAGCATTTT.

The chain has TRBV7-2 and TRBJ1-4, with 9 bases aligning to TRBD1. Germline-derived CDR1 and CDR2 are SGHTA and FQGNSA. The CDR3 is made up of 14 amino acids. Losses at the gene ends were 5 bases for V and 7 bases for J; bases not matched to a gene: 5. CDR3 sequence: CASSTGQGSEKLFF. The CDR3 nucleotides are TGTGCCAGCAGCACCGGACAGGGGAGTGAAAAACTGTTTTTT.

This clone showed up just once. The chain recombines TRBV9 with TRBJ1-4; D is undetermined. Trimming removed 0 bases at V and 3 bases at J, with 6 bases between. CDR1 SGDLS and CDR2 YYNGEE come from the germline V gene. The CDR3 spans 14 residues. CDR3 protein: CASSVAGANEKLFF. The CDR3 DNA reads TGTGCCAGCAGCGTAGCTGGAGCTAATGAAAAACTGTTTTTT. The full variable domain, its missing parts supplied by reference TRBV9 and TRBJ1-4, is DSGVTQTPKHLITATGQRVTLRCSPRSGDLSVYWYQQSLDQGLQFLIQYYNGEERAKGNILERFSAQQFPDLHSELNLSSLELGDSALYFCASSVAGANEKLFFGSGTQLSVL.

V and J are TRBV2 and TRBJ2-3; TRBD2 aligns across 13 bases. Germline CDR1 is SNHLY and CDR2 is FYNNEI. V was pared by 6 bases and J by 5 bases, with 8 bases of the junction left unmatched. This CDR3 has 16 residues. DNA of the CDR3: TGTGCCAGCAGGTCCCGGACTAGCGGGGGAGAAGATACGCAGTATTTT. It is translated as CASRSRTSGGEDTQYF.

J is TRBJ2-3 and V is TRBV19; the match to TRBD1 covers 10 bases. The V gene's germline CDR1 is LNHDA and CDR2 SQIVND (reference sequence). Trimming removed 8 bases from V and 7 bases from J; junction bases left unmatched: 12. This CDR3 is built from 15 residues. CDR3 region: CASSSRDRGVHTQYF. The DNA for the CDR3 is TGTGCCAGTTCAAGCCGGGACAGGGGTGTGCATACGCAGTATTTT.

The chain uses TRBV5-1 and TRBJ2-5; 8 bases map to TRBD2. The V gene's germline CDR1 is SGHRS and CDR2 YFSETQ. V lost 0 bases to trimming and J lost 4 bases; unmatched junction nucleotides: 8. The CDR3 loop spans 16 amino acids. The CDR3 sequence is CASSLAGGVGVETQYF. The DNA of the CDR3 is TGCGCCAGCAGCTTGGCCGGGGGGGTCGGCGTAGAGACCCAGTACTTC.

This clone was seen only a few times. V is TRBV7-8 and J is TRBJ2-5; D unresolved. The V end was cut by 2 bases, the J end by 4 bases, with 14 bases between. Germline V gene lookup returns CDR1 SGHVS and CDR2 FQNEAQ. CDR3 length: 15 amino acids. CDR3 sequence: CASSLFQRPRETQYF. The DNA of the CDR3 is TGTGCCAGCAGCTTATTTCAGCGCCCTCGAGAGACCCAGTACTTC.

The chain is built from TRBV7-2 and TRBJ1-4; TRBD1 is a possible D gene (5 bases). Looked up from germline, CDR1 is SGHTA and CDR2 is FQGNSA. There are 15 residues in the CDR3. The germline V and J ends were trimmed by 1 base and 5 bases, with 11 bases remaining between them. CDR3 sequence reads: CASSLVGTGNEKLFF. Here the CDR3 DNA reads TGTGCCAGCAGCTTAGTGGGAACAGGAAATGAAAAACTGTTTTTT.

The V and J genes are TRBV10-2 and TRBJ2-4, with 9 positions matching TRBD1. CDR3 length: 12 residues. In germline, CDR1 is WSHSY, CDR2 SAAADI. V lost 6 bases to trimming and J lost 6 bases; unmatched junction nucleotides: 0. The CDR3 DNA follows: TGCGCCAGCAGGGGACAGGGAAACATTCAGTACTTC. Its translation is CASRGQGNIQYF.

The V and J genes are TRBV19 and TRBJ1-5; TRBD1 is a possible D gene (5 bases). The CDR3 has 15 amino acids. From germline, CDR1 is LNHDA and CDR2 SQIVND (reference sequence). Trimming took 0 bases from V and 4 from J, leaving 10 bases between them. For the CDR3, the DNA is TGTGCCAGTAGTATAGATGGACAACTAAATCAGCCCCAGCATTTT. This translates into CASSIDGQLNQPQHF. Drawing the rest from reference TRBV19 and TRBJ1-5, the complete variable domain is DGGITQSPKYLFRKEGQNVTLSCEQNLNHDAMYWYRQDPGQGLRLIYYSQIVNDFQKGDIAEGYSVSREKKESFPLTVTSAQKNPTAFYLCASSIDGQLNQPQHFGDGTRLSIL.